Listed below are T cell receptor beta chains from one sample, sequenced in a study of T-cell reconstitution after alpha-beta-depleted transplantation in children. TCRdb reprocessed the PCR reads with MiXCR, giving one entry per CDR3 protein. The sample lists approximately 520,000 distinct CDR3 sequences, roughly 33% occurring once. The source was PBMCs from the stem cell graft donor, collected from the stem cell graft. The origin of the receptors is a human donor who donated a stem cell graft to a child with aplastic anemia. Each CDR3 is given with its conserved first and last residue. Fields, in order: clone size, V gene, D gene, J gene, CDR3 DNA, CDR3 protein. The D gene is left open where the match is weak. Clone sizes are given selectively: once, few, many, or a class where the clone is expanded.

many	TRBV2	TRBD2	TRBJ2-5	TGTGCCAGCAGTGAGGGGCGGGAGTGGGAGACCCAGTACTTC	CASSEGREWETQYF
few	TRBV24-1	TRBD2	TRBJ2-1	TGTGCCACCAGTGATTTAAGGGCGGGAGCGAGGGGTAATGAGCAGTTCTTC	CATSDLRAGARGNEQFF
NA	TRBV5-1	NA	TRBJ2-5	TGCGCCAGCAGCACGGGTCGTAGGGGTGGAGAGACCCAGTACTTC	CASSTGRRGGETQYF
few	TRBV7-2	NA	TRBJ2-1	TGTGCCAGCAGCTTATCAGGACAAACCTACAATGAGCAGTTCTTC	CASSLSGQTYNEQFF
NA	TRBV6-4	NA	TRBJ2-2	TGTGCCAGCAGTGACTCTGCTGATATCGGGGAGCTGTTTTTT	CASSDSADIGELFF
NA	TRBV29-1	TRBD1	TRBJ2-2	TGCAGCGTATTGAAGACAGGGGGCCGAACAACCGGGGAGCTGTTTTTT	CSVLKTGGRTTGELFF
NA	TRBV20-1	TRBD2	TRBJ2-7	TGCAGTGCTAGAGATAAGGTAGCGGGGGAGCAGTACTTC	CSARDKVAGEQYF
NA	TRBV12-3/TRBV12-4	NA	TRBJ1-4	TGTGCCAGCAGCGCTATACAGGGTTGGAATGAAAAACTGTTTTTT	CASSAIQGWNEKLFF
NA	TRBV19	TRBD1	TRBJ1-4	TGTGCCAGCCGTCTAGTGGGGACAGTCGAAAAACTGTTTTTT	CASRLVGTVEKLFF
NA	TRBV6-2/TRBV6-3	TRBD2	TRBJ2-5	TGTGCCAGCAGGCTAGCGGGAGCCAAACAAGAGACCCAGTACTTC	CASRLAGAKQETQYF
few	TRBV12-3/TRBV12-4	NA	TRBJ1-1	TGTGCCAGCAGGTTACGGCGGACTGAAGCTTTCTTT	CASRLRRTEAFF
once	TRBV15	NA	TRBJ1-1	TGTGCCACCAGCAGAGACCGAGGCAGGTACACTGAAGCTTTCTTT	CATSRDRGRYTEAFF
NA	TRBV11-3	TRBD1	TRBJ1-2	TGTGCCAGCAGCTTAGAGGGACAGGGGCCTCATGGCTACACCTTC	CASSLEGQGPHGYTF
NA	TRBV7-2	NA	TRBJ1-4	TGTGCCAGCAGCTATACGAGACCTAATGAAAAACTGTTTTTT	CASSYTRPNEKLFF
few	TRBV20-1	NA	TRBJ1-1	TGCAGTGTACAGCGGAACACTGAAGCTTTCTTT	CSVQRNTEAFF
NA	TRBV30	NA	TRBJ1-1	TGTGCCTGGAGTGCCCGGGGAGGCCCTCGTGAAGCTTTCTTT	CAWSARGGPREAFF
few	TRBV20-1	TRBD2	TRBJ2-1	TGCAGTGCTCGGGCCCCTCTTAGCGGGAGCAGCCATGAGCAGTTCTTC	CSARAPLSGSSHEQFF
NA	TRBV9	NA	TRBJ1-4	TGTGCCAGCAGCGTAGATGGGGCTTGGGGACTCGAAGCAAAACTGTTTTTT	CASSVDGAWGLEAKLFF
few	TRBV6-5	NA	TRBJ1-1	TGTGCCAGCAGTTACTTTGGGGAAGCTGAGGAAGCTTTCTTT	CASSYFGEAEEAFF
few	TRBV20-1	NA	TRBJ2-2	TGCAGTGCTACGGAGGGCACGAACACCGGGGAGCTGTTTTTT	CSATEGTNTGELFF
NA	TRBV7-2	NA	TRBJ1-3	TGTGCCAGCAGCTTAGAGAGACCGAGCTCTGGAAACACCATATATTTT	CASSLERPSSGNTIYF
few	TRBV10-3	TRBD2	TRBJ2-5	TGTGCCATCGGGCTAGCGGGAGTCGGGACCCAGTACTTC	CAIGLAGVGTQYF
few	TRBV5-6	NA	TRBJ1-1	TGTGCCACCAGAGGGTGGGACACCGCGAACACTGAAGCTTTCTTT	CATRGWDTANTEAFF
few	TRBV18	TRBD1	TRBJ1-2	TGTGCCAGCTCACCGGGACAGGGGACTGGCTACACCTTC	CASSPGQGTGYTF